These 31 T cell receptor beta chains were sequenced from one sample in a study of untreated major depressive disorder. The repertoire was sequenced with immunoSEQ multiplex PCR; TCRdb's copy has only in-frame clones and lacks some. This sample has 15,000 to 20,000 clones; around 85% occur once, and the top ten carry less than 1%. Material for sequencing was CD4+ T cells from PBMCs. Receptors originate from a woman in her 30s in good health.

The chain is built from TRBV28 and TRBJ1-4; 9 bases map to TRBD1. This CDR3 is built from 16 residues. Germline-derived CDR1 and CDR2 are MDHEN and SYDVKM. The trim removed 0 bases at V and 7 bases at J, leaving 6 bases unmatched. The CDR3 sequence: CASSLWWGQGTEKLFF. In DNA form, the CDR3 reads TGTGCCAGCAGTTTATGGTGGGGACAGGGAACTGAAAAACTGTTTTTT.

The rearrangement joins TRBV11-3 to TRBJ2-1; 12 bases fit TRBD2. CDR3 length: 16 residues. The trim removed 5 bases at V and 6 bases at J, leaving 8 bases unmatched. Germline loops: CDR1 SGHNT, CDR2 YENEEA. CDR3 residues: CASSGQTSGRVNEQFF. In nucleotides, the CDR3 is TGTGCCAGCAGCGGACAGACTAGCGGGAGAGTCAATGAGCAGTTCTTC.

V and J are TRBV27 and TRBJ2-7; 7 bases line up with TRBD2. With V trimmed by 6 bases and J by 2 bases, 4 bases remained unmatched. Germline CDR1 and CDR2: MNHEY and SMNVEV (reference sequence). The CDR3 spans 13 residues. In nucleotides, the CDR3 is TGTGCCAGCAGGAGCGGGGTCGCCTACGAGCAGTACTTC. Its translation: CASRSGVAYEQYF.

This rearrangement joins TRBV6-1 to TRBJ1-4, with no clear D. The germline CDR1 and CDR2 sequences are MNHNS and SASEGT. This CDR3 has 13 residues. The V end was cut by 2 bases, the J end by 3 bases, with 4 bases between. In DNA form, the CDR3 reads TGTGCCAGCAGTGAATTTGCTAATGAAAAACTGTTTTTT. Its translation: CASSEFANEKLFF.

This rearrangement joins TRBV9 to TRBJ2-3; 10 nucleotides match TRBD2. There are 16 residues in the CDR3. The germline CDR1 and CDR2 sequences are SGDLS and YYNGEE. V lost 0 bases to trimming and J lost 5 bases; unmatched junction nucleotides: 6. Written as DNA, the CDR3 is TGTGCCAGCAGCGTAGGAGCGGGAGGGGGGAAAGATACGCAGTATTTT. This codes for CASSVGAGGGKDTQYF.

V and J are TRBV2 and TRBJ2-7, with a tentative D call TRBD1 (6 bases). Trimming left V 7 bases short and J 2 bases short, with 15 bases between. The V gene's germline CDR1 is SNHLY and CDR2 FYNNEI. This CDR3 region has 14 residues. DNA for the CDR3: TGTGCCAGCACCCCTCCGGACAGAACCTACGAGCAGTACTTC. Its translation: CASTPPDRTYEQYF.

J is TRBJ2-3 and V is TRBV7-2; 8 positions agree with TRBD2. The CDR3 spans 16 residues. J lost 1 base, V lost 5 bases, and 8 bases had no gene match. CDR1 and CDR2 (germline): SGHTA, FQGNSA. The CDR3 sequence is CASSRFGTSGTDTQYF. In DNA form, the CDR3 reads TGTGCCAGCAGCCGATTCGGGACTAGTGGCACAGATACGCAGTATTTT.

The V call is TRBV7-3, the J call TRBJ1-2; tentatively, D is TRBD1 (6 bases). The germline V gene encodes CDR1 SGHTA and CDR2 FQGTGA. This CDR3 has 14 amino acids. V lost 1 base and J 5 bases, leaving 11 bases between the germline ends. The CDR3 loop reads CASSLKTGPYGYTF. CDR3 nucleotide sequence: TGTGCCAGCAGCTTAAAGACAGGCCCTTATGGCTACACCTTC. The full variable domain, rest sourced from reference TRBV7-3 and TRBJ1-2, is GAGVSQTPSNKVTEKGKYVELRCDPISGHTALYWYRQSLGQGPEFLIYFQGTGAADDSGLPNDRFFAVRPEGSVSTLKIQRTERGDSAVYLCASSLKTGPYGYTFGSGTRLTVV.

This clone has just one count. The chain couples TRBV11-2 to TRBJ2-2; D unclear. Germline loops: CDR1 SGHAT, CDR2 FQNNGV. The CDR3 has 13 amino acids. V lost 5 bases to trimming and J lost 1 base, with 5 bases between them. DNA of the CDR3: TGTGCCAGCAGCACAAGGAACACCGGGGAGCTGTTTTTT. The encoded protein is CASSTRNTGELFF.

The rearrangement uses TRBV18 and TRBJ2-3; 13 bases agree with TRBD2. The CDR3 consists of 17 residues. V gave up 2 bases and J gave up 5 bases; unmatched junction bases: 7. Per the germline V gene, CDR1 is KGHSH and CDR2 is LQKENI. The CDR3 DNA follows: TGTGCCAGCTCACCAATAGGACTAGCGGGAGTCTTAGATACGCAGTATTTT. As protein: CASSPIGLAGVLDTQYF.

The V gene is TRBV7-3, the J gene TRBJ2-1, with 10 nucleotides matching TRBD2. This CDR3 has 15 residues. Germline CDR1 reads SGHTA; CDR2 reads FQGTGA. The ends lost 6 bases at V and 7 bases at J; junction bases unmatched: 9. DNA for the CDR3: TGTGCCAGCAGTTCTAGCGGGAGAGGAGGGAATGAGCAGTTCTTC. Amino acid sequence: CASSSSGRGGNEQFF.

The gene calls are TRBV9 and TRBJ2-3; 7 bases match TRBD2. CDR1 and CDR2 (germline): SGDLS, YYNGEE. J lost 2 bases, V lost 3 bases, and 3 bases had no gene match. The CDR3 is 14 residues long. CDR3 coding DNA: TGTGCCAGCAGCGAGGGACTACTCACAGATACGCAGTATTTT. The encoded protein is CASSEGLLTDTQYF.

This clone was picked up a small number of times. This sequence joins TRBV2 and TRBJ2-1, with a possible D match to TRBD2 (6 bases). This CDR3 is 15 amino acids long. Germline CDR1 and CDR2: SNHLY and FYNNEI. The V end was cut by 3 bases, the J end by 5 bases, with 14 bases between. The CDR3 DNA reads TGTGCCAGCAGTGATGCAGGTTGGGGGGACAATGAGCAGTTCTTC. This gives the protein CASSDAGWGDNEQFF. Based on the CDR3 plus reference TRBV2 and TRBJ2-1, the full variable domain is EPEVTQTPSHQVTQMGQEVILRCVPISNHLYFYWYRQILGQKVEFLVSFYNNEISEKSEIFDDQFSVERPDGSNFTLKIRSTKLEDSAMYFCASSDAGWGDNEQFFGPGTRLTVL.

The rearrangement uses TRBV5-4 and TRBJ1-2; the D gene is possibly TRBD1 (6 bases). Deletions cut 3 bases from V and 3 bases from J, with 15 bases between. The CDR3 consists of 15 residues. From germline, CDR1 is SGHNT and CDR2 YYREEE (reference sequence). CDR3 protein: CASSSPRGRDYGYTF. In DNA form, the CDR3 reads TGTGCCAGCAGCTCCCCCCGGGGGCGCGACTATGGCTACACCTTC.

This sequence joins TRBV2 and TRBJ2-3, with D tentatively TRBD1 (5 bases). V lost 6 bases to trimming and J lost 6 bases, with 10 bases between them. CDR1 and CDR2 from the germline V gene are SNHLY and FYNNEI. This CDR3 region has 12 residues. CDR3: CASSLDSDTQYF. As DNA, the CDR3 is TGTGCCAGCAGCCTCGACAGTGATACGCAGTATTTT.

This chain uses TRBV20-1 with TRBJ1-1; D ambiguous. The CDR3 extends over 11 amino acids. Germline V gene sequence: CDR1 DFQATT, CDR2 SNEGSKA (reference sequence). Trimming cost V 6 bases and J 4 bases, with 9 bases left between them. The CDR3 protein is CSADSITEAFF. In DNA form, the CDR3 reads TGCAGTGCCGATAGTATCACTGAAGCTTTCTTT.

The chain recombines TRBV4-2 with TRBJ1-2, with D uncertain. CDR3 length: 13 residues. Germline lookup yields CDR1 LGHNA and CDR2 YNFKEQ. The germline V and J ends were trimmed by 0 bases and 8 bases, with 10 bases remaining between them. CDR3 in amino acids: CASSQESGNGYTF. The CDR3 DNA reads as TGTGCCAGCAGCCAAGAATCGGGGAACGGCTACACCTTC.

This clone was found once. The chain uses TRBV5-1 and TRBJ1-3; D unclear. The V end lost 1 base, the J end lost 0 bases, and 2 bases lay between the germline ends. CDR1 is SGHRS, CDR2 YFSETQ, per germline. This CDR3 region has 13 residues. The CDR3 DNA reads as TGCGCCAGCAGCTTGCACTCTGGAAACACCATATATTTT. Protein product: CASSLHSGNTIYF. Together with reference TRBV5-1 and TRBJ1-3, the CDR3 gives the full variable domain: KAGVTQTPRYLIKTRGQQVTLSCSPISGHRSVSWYQQTPGQGLQFLFEYFSETQRNKGNFPGRFSGRQFSNSRSEMNVSTLELGDSALYLCASSLHSGNTIYFGEGSWLTVV.

V gene TRBV7-3 combines with J gene TRBJ2-1, with 8 bases matching TRBD2. CDR3 length: 18 amino acids. Looked up from germline, CDR1 is SGHTA and CDR2 is FQGTGA. Trimming removed 0 bases from V and 7 bases from J; junction bases left unmatched: 14. The CDR3 protein is CASSLTPFSGVLGNEQFF. The CDR3 DNA is TGTGCCAGCAGCTTAACCCCTTTTAGCGGGGTGTTGGGAAATGAGCAGTTCTTC. Variable domain in full (rest from reference TRBV7-3 and TRBJ2-1): GAGVSQTPSNKVTEKGKYVELRCDPISGHTALYWYRQSLGQGPEFLIYFQGTGAADDSGLPNDRFFAVRPEGSVSTLKIQRTERGDSAVYLCASSLTPFSGVLGNEQFFGPGTRLTVL.

The sample holds one count of this clone. The rearrangement joins TRBV28 to TRBJ1-5, with D uncertain. Germline V gives CDR1 MDHEN, CDR2 SYDVKM. The ends were cut back, 5 bases at V and 4 bases at J, with 6 bases in the middle. This CDR3 spans 12 amino acids. CDR3 in amino acids: CASSLLNQPQHF. CDR3 coding DNA: TGTGCCAGCAGTCTCCTAAATCAGCCCCAGCATTTT.

The rearrangement joins TRBV5-1 to TRBJ1-4; the D gene is possibly TRBD1 (5 bases). CDR3 length equals 16 residues. Germline V lookup: CDR1 SGHRS, CDR2 YFSETQ. Deletions cut 1 base from V and 7 bases from J, with 17 bases between. This chain's CDR3 is CASSLPRSGESEKLFF. In nucleotides, the CDR3 is TGCGCCAGCAGCTTGCCCCGGTCGGGGGAGAGTGAAAAACTGTTTTTT. The full variable domain, with the rest looked up from reference TRBV5-1 and TRBJ1-4, is KAGVTQTPRYLIKTRGQQVTLSCSPISGHRSVSWYQQTPGQGLQFLFEYFSETQRNKGNFPGRFSGRQFSNSRSEMNVSTLELGDSALYLCASSLPRSGESEKLFFGSGTQLSVL.

In its sample, this clone was seen a few times. In DNA, the CDR3 is TGTGCCAGCAAGGTTCGCTCCTACGAGCAGTACTTC. This encodes CASKVRSYEQYF. The chain combines TRBV2 with TRBJ2-7; D gene ambiguous. This CDR3 comprises 12 residues. V gave up 7 bases and J gave up 0 bases, with 7 bases separating them. Germline V CDR1 and CDR2: SNHLY, FYNNEI.

The chain combines TRBV5-1 with TRBJ2-5; TRBD2 agrees at 10 bases. The ends lost 9 bases at V and 4 bases at J; junction bases unmatched: 9. The germline V gene has CDR1 SGHRS and CDR2 YFSETQ. This CDR3 spans 14 amino acids. This CDR3 is CAIPGRTSGETQYF. CDR3 nucleotides: TGCGCCATCCCGGGGAGGACTAGCGGAGAGACCCAGTACTTC.

J is TRBJ2-5 and V is TRBV6-5; no clear D gene. CDR3 length equals 14 residues. The germline V gene has CDR1 MNHEY and CDR2 SVGAGI. With 2 bases removed from V and 5 bases from J, the gap between germline ends came to 12 bases. For the CDR3, the DNA is TGTGCCAGCAGTTACGGTGCGCGGTGGGAGACCCAGTACTTC. The encoded protein is CASSYGARWETQYF.

This chain links TRBV7-3 with TRBJ1-6; no reliable D call. Trimming took off 2 bases at V and 0 bases at J, with 5 bases between the two ends. Germline CDR1 and CDR2: SGHTA and FQGTGA. The CDR3 contains 15 residues. The CDR3: CASSLRNSYNSPLHF. In DNA form, the CDR3 reads TGTGCCAGCAGCTTACGTAACTCCTATAATTCACCCCTCCACTTT. Full variable domain (missing parts from reference TRBV7-3 and TRBJ1-6): GAGVSQTPSNKVTEKGKYVELRCDPISGHTALYWYRQSLGQGPEFLIYFQGTGAADDSGLPNDRFFAVRPEGSVSTLKIQRTERGDSAVYLCASSLRNSYNSPLHFGNGTRLTVT.

This clone was picked up a small number of times. The chain uses TRBV6-4 and TRBJ2-2; D is undetermined. Germline loops: CDR1 MRHNA, CDR2 SNTAGT. This CDR3 is 13 amino acids long. V lost 6 bases and J lost 4, with 9 bases in between. In DNA, the CDR3 is TGTGCCAGCAGCGAAGGATTCACCGGGGAGCTGTTTTTT. This codes for CASSEGFTGELFF.

The rearrangement uses TRBV28 and TRBJ2-7; 9 bases are a match to TRBD1. This CDR3 has 15 residues. CDR1 is MDHEN and CDR2 is SYDVKM in the germline V gene. Trimming cost V 5 bases and J 2 bases; bases outside gene matches: 7. The CDR3 region has the DNA TGTGCCAGCAGTGTACCGGGACAGGGTACCTACGAGCAGTACTTC. It translates to CASSVPGQGTYEQYF.

The rearrangement uses TRBV7-2 and TRBJ1-2; 7 bases match TRBD1. V dropped 4 bases and J dropped 4; count of bases not matched to a gene: 6. The CDR3 runs to 14 residues. The germline gives CDR1 SGHTA, CDR2 FQGNSA. The CDR3 protein is CASSYRGDSYGYTF. Written as DNA, the CDR3 is TGTGCCAGCAGCTACAGGGGTGATTCCTATGGCTACACCTTC.

In its sample, this clone was seen a few times. The chain employs TRBV18 and TRBJ2-7; 9 bases map to TRBD1. The CDR3 length is 13 residues. The germline V gene has CDR1 KGHSH and CDR2 LQKENI. The V and J ends lost 8 bases and 2 bases, in that order; junction bases with no gene match: 4. The CDR3 protein is CASGRDRAYEQYF. The CDR3 DNA follows: TGTGCCAGCGGGCGGGACAGGGCCTACGAGCAGTACTTC. Full variable domain (missing parts from reference TRBV18 and TRBJ2-7): NAGVMQNPRHLVRRRGQEARLRCSPMKGHSHVYWYRQLPEEGLKFMVYLQKENIIDESGMPKERFSAEFPKEGPSILRIQQVVRGDSAAYFCASGRDRAYEQYFGPGTRLTVT.

J is TRBJ2-1 and V is TRBV19; D ambiguous. V lost 4 bases to trimming and J lost 2 bases, with 9 bases between them. CDR3 length: 14 residues. CDR1 is LNHDA, CDR2 SQIVND, per germline (reference sequence). The CDR3 nucleotides read TGTGCCAGTAGTAAGGTGGGGACCTACAATGAGCAGTTCTTC. Amino acids: CASSKVGTYNEQFF.

V usage is TRBV7-2 and J usage is TRBJ2-7, with a possible D match to TRBD2 (7 bases). Trimming took 1 base from V and 2 from J, leaving 24 bases between them. The length of the CDR3 is 19 residues. Germline V lookup: CDR1 SGHTA, CDR2 FQGNSA. This CDR3 reads CASSLGSLRGRGVPYEQYF. CDR3 sequence (DNA): TGTGCCAGCAGCTTAGGTTCCCTGAGAGGGAGGGGGGTCCCCTACGAGCAGTACTTC.